This T cell receptor beta chain was profiled in a study of cytomegalovirus exposure and HLA in healthy donors. Study outcomes and limitations: A classifier reportedly called cytomegalovirus status with high sensitivity and specificity. Subsequent analysis revealed that first-cohort TCR clusters tended to co-occur in the 120 or so validation repertoires. The investigators catalogued 164 TCR beta chains as cytomegalovirus-associated.

This clone was found once. Its antigen is not identified. Profiling relied on immunoSEQ multiplex PCR, and the TCRdb table lists in-frame clones only, not all of them. The sample has some 150,000 clones; roughly 90% are singletons. Trimming left V 2 bases short and J 3 bases short, with 3 bases between. Germline V gene lookup returns CDR1 SGHRS and CDR2 YFSETQ. The length of the CDR3 is 13 residues. While the first cohort had 500 to 700 subjects, the donors belonged to the separate validation cohort of 100 to 150 subjects. The sequenced sample was PBMCs. The clonotype was recovered from a man younger than 30 in good health and CMV-seropositive. The chain carries TRBV5-1 and TRBJ2-6, with D uncertain. CDR3 sequence (DNA): TGCGCCAGCAGCTTCGGTGGGGCCAACGTCCTGACTTTC. This translates into CASSFGGANVLTF.